This TCR beta chain stems from a study of CD8+ T cells in alopecia areata. The wider study: The study gave treated patients oral tofacitinib at 5 to 10 mg twice daily. The study, taken as a whole, reports: Possibly as an HLA-related effect, TCR sharing across patients appeared less clear than in mice.

Comments on this clone: Its antigen is as yet unknown.

TCR sequencing used cDNA made by reverse transcription of extracted RNA. Sequencing was performed with immunoSEQ multiplex PCR; in TCRdb, only in-frame clones are kept and a portion is missing. Among under 350,000 clones listed, 58% were seen once. Treatment reported: oral pan-JAK inhibitor, 5-10 mg twice daily. This sequence was found in a human donor with alopecia areata. Sequenced here: CD4+ T cells sorted from blood, sampled at week 24, from a patient treated with tofacitinib.

The CDR3 nucleotides read TGTGCCAGCATCAGATGTTACTTC. It encodes CASIRCYF. V gene TRBV5-6 combines with J gene TRBJ2-7, with D hard to call. The V end lost 6 bases, the J end lost 13 bases, and 8 bases lay between the germline ends. The CDR3 is 8 amino acids. CDR1 and CDR2 from the germline V gene are SGHDT and YYEEEE.